A selection of T cell receptor beta chains follows, all from one sample in a study of blood T cell repertoires in COVID-19. Clones were sequenced by immunoSEQ multiplex PCR, and TCRdb holds only the in-frame ones, with some missing. The repertoire holds just over 300,000 clones, with under 90% as singletons. Sequenced: PBMCs or T cells enriched from blood (not recorded which). These receptors came from a man aged 25-40 years who had recovered from COVID-19. Each CDR3 is given without its conserved first and last residue. Each record gives: CDR3 protein, clone size, V gene. Expanded clones are given a class, and other clones once, few, many or no size at all.

CDR3aa: ASSPRRGGGYT
abundance: .
v_gene: TRBV18

CDR3aa: ASSAQGSSSYEQY
abundance: .
v_gene: TRBV9

CDR3aa: ASSQDSAQGSSYEQY
abundance: few
v_gene: TRBV4-2

CDR3aa: SASSGGNEQY
abundance: .
v_gene: TRBV20-1

CDR3aa: ASSLEPSTEAF
abundance: .
v_gene: TRBV7-9

CDR3aa: AISPTDRDRFQGYT
abundance: .
v_gene: TRBV10-3

CDR3aa: ASSLGQGASPLH
abundance: .
v_gene: TRBV27

CDR3aa: ASSDQPPDRFSGNTIY
abundance: .
v_gene: TRBV6-1

CDR3aa: ASSRGQMNTEAF
abundance: .
v_gene: TRBV18

CDR3aa: ASSEPGQSSYNSPLH
abundance: .
v_gene: TRBV2

CDR3aa: ASSYGQGAGEQY
abundance: .
v_gene: TRBV6-5

CDR3aa: ASNPRGSFSGANVLT
abundance: .
v_gene: TRBV5-5

CDR3aa: ASSLLGQGASRDNSPLH
abundance: .
v_gene: TRBV28

CDR3aa: ASSPTPVNGELF
abundance: .
v_gene: TRBV5-1

CDR3aa: AWSARGATNEKLF
abundance: .
v_gene: TRBV30

CDR3aa: SGERRYNEQF
abundance: .
v_gene: TRBV29-1

CDR3aa: ASSLGQGETGELF
abundance: .
v_gene: TRBV5-1

CDR3aa: AITRDSTDTQY
abundance: .
v_gene: TRBV10-3

CDR3aa: ASSSRTGYGYT
abundance: once
v_gene: TRBV7-2

CDR3aa: ATSPDRDGVHLYEQY
abundance: .
v_gene: TRBV15

CDR3aa: ASSATRGRGGYT
abundance: .
v_gene: TRBV7-9

CDR3aa: ASSLVQGSTEAF
abundance: .
v_gene: TRBV5-1

CDR3aa: ASSLPGGGSSYNEQF
abundance: .
v_gene: TRBV5-1

CDR3aa: AWREGTGSADTQY
abundance: .
v_gene: TRBV30